This entry features one T cell receptor beta chain sequence. Assay: immunoSEQ multiplex PCR; the TCRdb copy retains only in-frame clones and omits some. This table holds about 94,000 clones, around 91% found once. The data were taken from a study of T cell responses to AZD1222 COVID-19 vaccine. V gave up 3 bases and J gave up 4 bases, with 15 bases separating them. The germline gives CDR1 MRHNA, CDR2 SNTAGT. This CDR3 has 15 residues. The genes are TRBV6-4 and TRBJ1-2, with a tentative D call TRBD1 (5 bases). This specimen was peripheral blood, taken on day 0 of AZD1222 vaccination. The clonotype was recovered from an adult in good health. CDR3 protein: CASSDVQGSPYGYTF. The CDR3 bases are TGTGCCAGCAGTGATGTCCAGGGATCTCCCTATGGCTACACCTTC.